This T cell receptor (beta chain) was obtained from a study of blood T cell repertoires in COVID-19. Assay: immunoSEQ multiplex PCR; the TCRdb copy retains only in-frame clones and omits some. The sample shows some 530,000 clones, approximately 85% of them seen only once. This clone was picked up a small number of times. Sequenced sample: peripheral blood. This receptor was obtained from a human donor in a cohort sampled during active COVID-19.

CDR3 region: CAWSFVLGDYEQYF. In nucleotides, the CDR3 is TGTGCCTGGAGTTTCGTTTTAGGGGACTACGAGCAGTACTTC. The chain uses TRBV30 and TRBJ2-7, with a tentative D call TRBD1 (5 bases). Between the trimmed V and J ends, which lost 2 bases and 3 bases, there was a span of 14 bases. Germline V CDR1 and CDR2: GTSNPN, SVGIG (reference sequence). CDR3 length equals 14 residues.